The clone carrying this T cell receptor beta chain showed up many times. No antigen is known for it. This may come from a read error, since a much larger clone is one base off. Prior to thyroid surgery, none of the patients had received any treatment. The data derive from a study of metastatic and nonmetastatic thyroid tumors. Study observations and caveats: Relative to benign nodules, malignant thyroid tumors were reportedly characterized by significantly elevated TCR beta diversity in blood and tumor.

TCRdb used MiXCR to call clones anew from the PCR reads. The table includes around 20,000 clones, about a fifth detected once. In germline, CDR1 is LNHNV, CDR2 YYDKDF (reference sequence). The CDR3 covers 13 residues. The sample taken for sequencing was tumor tissue. This clonotype was obtained from a female donor with papillary thyroid cancer or a benign thyroid nodule (not recorded which). Some clones in this sample may be carry-over from other donors' samples. V is TRBV15 and J is TRBJ1-2, with D perhaps TRBD1 (5 bases). The CDR3 nucleotides read TGTGCCACCAGCAGAGAAACAGGAGTGGGCTACGCCTTC. Amino acids: CATSRETGVGYAF.